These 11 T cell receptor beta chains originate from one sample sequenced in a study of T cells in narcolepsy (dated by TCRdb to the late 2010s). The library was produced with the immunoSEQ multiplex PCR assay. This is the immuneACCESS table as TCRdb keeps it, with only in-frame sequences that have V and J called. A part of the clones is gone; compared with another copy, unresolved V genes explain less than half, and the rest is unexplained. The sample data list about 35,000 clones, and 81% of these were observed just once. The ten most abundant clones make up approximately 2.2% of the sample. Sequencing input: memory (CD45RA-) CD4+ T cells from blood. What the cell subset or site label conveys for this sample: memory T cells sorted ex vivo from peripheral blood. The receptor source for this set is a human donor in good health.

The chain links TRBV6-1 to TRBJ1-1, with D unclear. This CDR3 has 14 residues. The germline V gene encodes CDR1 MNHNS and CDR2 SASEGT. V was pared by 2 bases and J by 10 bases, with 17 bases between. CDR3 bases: TGTGCCAGCAGTGAAAACTCGGTTTCCAGCGGAGCTTTCTTT. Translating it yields CASSENSVSSGAFF.

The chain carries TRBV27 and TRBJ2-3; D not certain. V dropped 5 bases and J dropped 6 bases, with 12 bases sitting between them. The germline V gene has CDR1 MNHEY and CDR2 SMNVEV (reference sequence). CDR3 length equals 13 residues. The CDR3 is CASSTNVLDTQYF. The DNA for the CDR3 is TGTGCCAGCAGTACTAACGTTCTTGATACGCAGTATTTT.

For the CDR3, the DNA is TGTGCCAGCAACATAGCGGGAGGCACTGAAGCTTTCTTT. Translated: CASNIAGGTEAFF. V gene TRBV6-5 combines with J gene TRBJ1-1; D ambiguous. The CDR3 length is 13 residues. Germline CDR1 reads MNHEY; CDR2 reads SVGAGI. Between the trimmed V and J ends, which lost 7 bases and 4 bases, there was a span of 13 bases.

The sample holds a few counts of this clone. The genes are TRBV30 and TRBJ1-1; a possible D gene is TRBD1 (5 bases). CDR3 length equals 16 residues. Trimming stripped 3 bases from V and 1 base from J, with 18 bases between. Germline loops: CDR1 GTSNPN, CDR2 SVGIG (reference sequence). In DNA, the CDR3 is TGTGCCTGGAGGTTCCCGGGACGGTCCACGAACACTGAAGCTTTCTTT. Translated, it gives CAWRFPGRSTNTEAFF.

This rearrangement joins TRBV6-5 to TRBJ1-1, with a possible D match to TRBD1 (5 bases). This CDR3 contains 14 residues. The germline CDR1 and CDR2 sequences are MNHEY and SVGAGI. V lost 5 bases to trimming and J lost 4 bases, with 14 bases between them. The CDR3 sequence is CASSERGPITEAFF. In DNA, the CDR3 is TGTGCCAGCAGTGAGAGGGGACCCATCACTGAAGCTTTCTTT.

As DNA, the CDR3 is TGTGCCAGCTCACCACCCGATCAGCCCCAGCATTTT. Translated, it gives CASSPPDQPQHF. V gene TRBV18 combines with J gene TRBJ1-5; no reliable D call. CDR1 is KGHSH and CDR2 is LQKENI in the germline V gene. The length of the CDR3 is 12 residues. Trimming left V 0 bases short and J 5 bases short, with 2 bases between.

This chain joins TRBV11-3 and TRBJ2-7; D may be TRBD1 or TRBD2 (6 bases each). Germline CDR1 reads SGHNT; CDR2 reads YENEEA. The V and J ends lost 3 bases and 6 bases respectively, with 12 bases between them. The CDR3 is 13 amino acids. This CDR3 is CASSLSQGGEQYF. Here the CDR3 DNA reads TGTGCCAGCAGCTTGTCACAGGGAGGCGAGCAGTACTTC.

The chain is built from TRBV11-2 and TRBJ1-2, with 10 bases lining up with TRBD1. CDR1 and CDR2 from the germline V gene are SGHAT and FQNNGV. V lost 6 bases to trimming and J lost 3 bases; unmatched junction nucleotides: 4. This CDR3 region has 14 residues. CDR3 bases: TGTGCCAGCAGGACAGGGGGCGTCGACTATGGCTACACCTTC. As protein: CASRTGGVDYGYTF.

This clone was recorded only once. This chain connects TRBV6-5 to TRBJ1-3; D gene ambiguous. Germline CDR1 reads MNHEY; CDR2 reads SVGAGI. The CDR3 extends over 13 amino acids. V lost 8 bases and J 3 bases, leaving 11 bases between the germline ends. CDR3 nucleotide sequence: TGTGCCAGCGGAACATCGGGTGGAAACACCATATATTTT. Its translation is CASGTSGGNTIYF.

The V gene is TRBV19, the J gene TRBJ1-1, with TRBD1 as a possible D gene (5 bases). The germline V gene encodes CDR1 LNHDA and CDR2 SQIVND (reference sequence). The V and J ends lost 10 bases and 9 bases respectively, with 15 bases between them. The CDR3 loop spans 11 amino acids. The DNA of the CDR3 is TGTGCCACCCCCGGGACCTCCCAAGCTTTCTTT. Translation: CATPGTSQAFF. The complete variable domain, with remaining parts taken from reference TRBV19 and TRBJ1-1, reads DGGITQSPKYLFRKEGQNVTLSCEQNLNHDAMYWYRQDPGQGLRLIYYSQIVNDFQKGDIAEGYSVSREKKESFPLTVTSAQKNPTAFYLCATPGTSQAFFGQGTRLTVV.

The CDR3 here is CASSNTVSVLSGANVLTF. The CDR3, as DNA: TGCGCCAGCAGCAACACCGTATCCGTATTATCCGGGGCCAACGTCCTGACTTTC. The chain is built from TRBV5-1 and TRBJ2-6, with no clear D. Germline values: CDR1 SGHRS, CDR2 YFSETQ. The CDR3 spans 18 residues. V gave up 4 bases and J gave up 4 bases, with 21 bases separating them. Looking up the rest from reference TRBV5-1 and TRBJ2-6 gives the full variable domain: KAGVTQTPRYLIKTRGQQVTLSCSPISGHRSVSWYQQTPGQGLQFLFEYFSETQRNKGNFPGRFSGRQFSNSRSEMNVSTLELGDSALYLCASSNTVSVLSGANVLTFGAGSRLTVL.